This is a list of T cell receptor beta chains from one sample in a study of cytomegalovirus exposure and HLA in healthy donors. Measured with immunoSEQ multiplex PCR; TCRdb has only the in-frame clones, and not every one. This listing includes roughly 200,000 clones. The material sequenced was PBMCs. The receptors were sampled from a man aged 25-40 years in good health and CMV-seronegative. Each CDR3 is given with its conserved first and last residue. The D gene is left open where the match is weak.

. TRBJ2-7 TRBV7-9 TGTGCCAGCAGCCTAGCCGACTCCTACGAGCAGTACTTC CASSLADSYEQYF
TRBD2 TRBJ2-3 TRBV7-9 TGTGCCAGCGCACTAGCGGCAAGCACAGATACGCAGTATTTT CASALAASTDTQYF
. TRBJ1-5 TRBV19 TGTGCCAGTAGTATAGCACCCGGGAGGAATCAGTCCCAGCATTTT CASSIAPGRNQSQHF
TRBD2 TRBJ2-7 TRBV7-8 TGTGCCAGCAGCTTAGCCAGCGGGAGGGCATACGAGCAGTACTTC CASSLASGRAYEQYF
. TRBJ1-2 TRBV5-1 TGCGCCAGCAGCGATTCGACAGGAGCGAACTATGGCTACACCTTC CASSDSTGANYGYTF
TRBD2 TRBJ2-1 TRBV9 TGTGCCAGCAGCGTCACTAGCGGGACTTACAATGAGCAGTTCTTC CASSVTSGTYNEQFF
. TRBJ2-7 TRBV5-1 TGCGCCAGCAGCTTGGGGACGGGACACCCCTCCTACGAGCAGTACTTC CASSLGTGHPSYEQYF
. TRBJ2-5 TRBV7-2 TGTGCCAGCAGCCCAAAAGAGACCCAGTACTTC CASSPKETQYF
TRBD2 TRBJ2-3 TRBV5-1 TGCGCCAGCAGCACTCGACTAGCGGGGACAGATACGCAGTATTTT CASSTRLAGTDTQYF
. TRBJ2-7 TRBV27 TGTGCCAGCAGTTTACACAGGGTAGCCTACGAGCAGTACTTC CASSLHRVAYEQYF
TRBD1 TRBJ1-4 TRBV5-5 TGTGCCAGCAGGGGAACAGGGGGCAAGGATGAAAAACTGTTTTTT CASRGTGGKDEKLFF
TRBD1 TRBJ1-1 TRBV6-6 TGTGCCAGTGCGGGACAGGGGGTAACTGAAGCTTTCTTT CASAGQGVTEAFF
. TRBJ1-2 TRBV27 TGTGCCAGCAGTGTTGAGTTCGGTCGGGGCTACACCTTC CASSVEFGRGYTF
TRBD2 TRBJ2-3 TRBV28 TGTGCCAGCAGGAGCGGGGGGGTCGCAGATACGCAGTATTTT CASRSGGVADTQYF
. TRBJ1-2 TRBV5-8 TGTGCCAGCAGCTTGGCCCTGCGCTACTATGGCTACACCTTC CASSLALRYYGYTF
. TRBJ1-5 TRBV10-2 TGCGCCAGCAGTGGAGAGGGCGGAGGCAATCAGCCCCAGCATTTT CASSGEGGGNQPQHF
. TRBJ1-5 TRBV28 TGTGCCAGCCAGGGGAATCAGCCCCAGCATTTT CASQGNQPQHF